This T cell receptor beta chain was found in a study of regulatory T cells in long-lasting Graves disease. Study-level points and caveats: The sample size was small, and this may have reduced accuracy. Persistent disease favored TRBV28, TRBJ1-2 and TRBJ2-5.

Combining iRepertoire HTBI primers with Arm-PCR of CDR3 regions, the authors built TCR beta libraries. TCRdb redid the calling of the multiplex PCR reads with MiXCR, one entry per CDR3 protein. The sample has approximately 230,000 distinct CDR3 sequences, approximately 20% seen once. This clonotype was picked up many times. Its antigen is still unknown. This sample's time point: newly diagnosed GD, antithyroid drugs for less than 3 months. There was RNA extracted from PBMCs, and the TCR library was made from it. The CDR3 consists of 13 residues. J lost 8 bases, V lost 4 bases, and 7 bases had no gene match. The germline V gene has CDR1 SGHDN and CDR2 FVKESK.

The TCR was taken from a female donor with Graves disease. The sequences come from peripheral blood mononuclear cells (PBMCs), collected at new diagnosis, from a patient treated with antithyroid drugs. The chain carries TRBV14 and TRBJ1-2; 7 bases align to TRBD1. The CDR3 sequence: CASSRDREKGYTF. The DNA for the CDR3 is TGTGCCAGCAGCCGCGACAGGGAGAAAGGCTACACCTTC.